The sequence of this TCR beta chain was determined in a study of OX40 agonist ivuxolimab in advanced cancers. The CDR3 contains 12 residues. Looked up from germline, CDR1 is MDHEN and CDR2 is SYDVKM. V was cut by 6 bases and J by 4 bases, with 7 bases left in between. Sequencing was performed with immunoSEQ multiplex PCR; in TCRdb, only in-frame clones are kept and a portion is missing. The profile shows about 94,000 clones, around nine tenths of them singletons. This TCR was sampled from an adult with an advanced solid tumor such as melanoma, head and neck, liver or kidney cancer. Sequences were derived from CD4+ or CD8+ T cells sorted from blood, sampled in a trial of the OX40 agonist ivuxolimab. The V and J genes are TRBV28 and TRBJ1-5; D perhaps matches TRBD1 (6 bases). The CDR3 region has the DNA TGTGCCAGCAGGGGGGCGAATCAGCCCCAGCATTTT. Translated, it gives CASRGANQPQHF.